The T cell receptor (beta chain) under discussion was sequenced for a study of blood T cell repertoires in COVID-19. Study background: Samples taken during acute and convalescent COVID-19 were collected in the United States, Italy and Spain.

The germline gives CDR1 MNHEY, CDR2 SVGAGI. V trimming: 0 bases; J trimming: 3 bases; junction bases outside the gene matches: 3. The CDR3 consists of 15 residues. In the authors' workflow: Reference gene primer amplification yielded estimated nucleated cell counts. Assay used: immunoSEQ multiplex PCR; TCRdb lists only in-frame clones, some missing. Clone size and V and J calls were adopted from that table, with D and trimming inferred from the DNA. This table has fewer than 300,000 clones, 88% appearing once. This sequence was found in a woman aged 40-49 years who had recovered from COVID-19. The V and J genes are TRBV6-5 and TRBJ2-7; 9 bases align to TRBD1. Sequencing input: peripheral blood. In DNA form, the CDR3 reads TGTGCCAGCAGTTACTCTCCGGGACAGGGCTACGAGCAGTACTTC. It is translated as CASSYSPGQGYEQYF.